The 30 T cell receptor beta chains in this list originate from one sample, sequenced in a study of T cells after yellow fever vaccination. TCRdb re-analysed the 5' RACE reads in MiXCR, keeping a single row per CDR3 protein. In the table there are 400,000 or so distinct CDR3 sequences, around 6.4% of which are singletons. Here the sequenced sample was PBMCs, taken 5 days after the yellow fever booster vaccination. All receptors come from a man aged 25 to 40 who received the YFV17D yellow fever vaccine.

In its sample, this clonotype was seen once. The chain recombines TRBV4-3 with TRBJ1-2; no clear D gene. The length of the CDR3 is 13 residues. V lost 0 bases and J 7 bases, leaving 9 bases between the germline ends. Looked up from germline, CDR1 is LGHNA and CDR2 is YSLEER. The CDR3 loop is CASSQDKLAGYTF. The CDR3 bases are TGCGCCAGCAGCCAAGATAAACTGGCTGGCTACACCTTC.

This clonotype was detected only a few times. This rearrangement joins TRBV7-2 to TRBJ2-2; 7 nucleotides agree with TRBD1. This CDR3 spans 16 amino acids. The germline gives CDR1 SGHTA, CDR2 FQGNSA. Unmatched junction bases numbered 4, after V lost 2 bases and J lost 1 base. CDR3 nucleotide sequence: TGTGCCAGCAGCTTAACAGGGGCGAGGAACACCGGGGAGCTGTTTTTT. Translated: CASSLTGARNTGELFF.

This clonotype was detected ten times or more. The rearrangement links TRBV20-1 to TRBJ2-5; TRBD1 agrees at 7 bases. This CDR3 contains 15 residues. V shed 1 base, J shed 3 bases, and the junction held 8 bases outside the gene matches. Germline CDR1 DFQATT, CDR2 SNEGSKA (reference sequence). CDR3 coding DNA: TGCAGTGCTAGAGTCCCAGGGGGTGGGAAAGAGACCCAGTACTTC. Translating it yields CSARVPGGGKETQYF.

The chain uses TRBV6-1 and TRBJ1-2; the D is unclear. Per the germline V gene, CDR1 is MNHNS and CDR2 is SASEGT. The CDR3 spans 14 residues. The ends were cut back, 5 bases at V and 2 bases at J, with 12 bases in the middle. Here the CDR3 DNA reads TGTGCCAGCAGTAAAGTTCGGGGAAACTATGGCTACACCTTC. Translation: CASSKVRGNYGYTF.

CDR3: CASSLKRGQETQYF. The CDR3 coding sequence is TGTGCCAGCAGCTTAAAGCGGGGCCAAGAGACCCAGTACTTC. The genes are TRBV7-2 and TRBJ2-5; 7 bases fit TRBD2. The germline V gene encodes CDR1 SGHTA and CDR2 FQGNSA. V gave up 2 bases and J gave up 1 base; unmatched junction bases: 1. This CDR3 contains 14 residues.

This clonotype was seen a few times. V and J are TRBV27 and TRBJ2-1, with 12 nucleotides matching TRBD2. Germline lookup yields CDR1 MNHEY and CDR2 SMNVEV (reference sequence). This CDR3 has 16 residues. V lost 2 bases to trimming and J lost 10 bases; unmatched junction nucleotides: 9. The CDR3 here is CASSLRLAGGYREQFF. CDR3 nucleotide sequence: TGTGCCAGCAGTTTACGGCTAGCGGGAGGGTACCGGGAGCAGTTCTTC.

This clonotype was found a few times. The chain combines TRBV5-4 with TRBJ2-3; D remains unclear. The germline gives CDR1 SGHNT, CDR2 YYREEE (reference sequence). V dropped 3 bases and J dropped 1 base, with 12 bases sitting between them. The CDR3 consists of 15 residues. The CDR3: CASSSPAVGTDTQYF. The CDR3 DNA follows: TGTGCCAGCAGCTCCCCCGCCGTGGGCACAGATACGCAGTATTTT.

The genes are TRBV29-1 and TRBJ2-1; 9 bases map to TRBD2. This CDR3 contains 16 residues. The V and J ends lost 6 bases and 6 bases, in that order; junction bases with no gene match: 15. Germline V gene data show CDR1 as SQVTM and CDR2 as ANQGSEA. The CDR3 nucleotides are TGCAGCGTAGAGGGGGGAGGCGGGAGGGTCGGCAATGAGCAGTTCTTC. The encoded protein is CSVEGGGGRVGNEQFF.

The rearrangement joins TRBV3-1 to TRBJ2-2; tentative D call: TRBD2 (6 bases). This CDR3 contains 14 residues. The germline gives CDR1 LGHDT, CDR2 YNNKEL (reference sequence). V shed 1 base and J shed 6 bases, with 9 bases lying between them. The CDR3 here is CASSQGDFSGELFF. The CDR3 bases are TGTGCCAGCAGCCAAGGGGACTTTTCCGGGGAGCTGTTTTTT.

This clonotype was found many times. V and J are TRBV10-3 and TRBJ2-5; 10 positions agree with TRBD2. Per the germline V gene, CDR1 is ENHRY and CDR2 is SYGVKD. Trimming removed 8 bases from V and 5 bases from J; junction bases left unmatched: 5. This CDR3 has 13 amino acids. The chain's CDR3 is CAIEREGSETQYF. For the CDR3, the DNA is TGTGCCATCGAGCGGGAGGGTTCGGAGACCCAGTACTTC.

The rearrangement links TRBV6-1 to TRBJ2-1, with 7 nucleotides matching TRBD1. Germline V gene lookup returns CDR1 MNHNS and CDR2 SASEGT. V gave up 5 bases and J gave up 3 bases; unmatched junction bases: 7. The CDR3 spans 15 residues. The CDR3 reads CASSLGGPNYNEQFF. The CDR3 nucleotides are TGTGCCAGCAGTCTAGGGGGCCCCAACTACAATGAGCAGTTCTTC.

This clonotype was found many times. The chain joins TRBV7-2 to TRBJ1-6; D gene unclear. This CDR3 has 14 amino acids. V was cut by 4 bases and J by 2 bases, with 6 bases left in between. Per germline, CDR1 SGHTA and CDR2 FQGNSA. This CDR3 is CASSSEPYNSPLHF. In DNA, the CDR3 is TGTGCCAGCAGCTCCGAACCCTATAATTCACCCCTCCACTTT.

The table lists this clonotype with a few counts. The chain carries TRBV3-1 and TRBJ1-6, with D possibly being TRBD1 (6 bases). The germline CDR1 and CDR2 sequences are LGHDT and YNNKEL (reference sequence). V shed 4 bases and J shed 8 bases, with 15 bases lying between them. The length of the CDR3 is 15 residues. The CDR3 loop reads CASSPTAGADSPLHF. The CDR3 bases are TGTGCCAGCAGCCCAACCGCAGGGGCGGATTCACCCCTCCACTTT.

This clonotype has just a few counts. The chain links TRBV6-5 to TRBJ2-3; D ambiguous. The CDR3 runs 14 residues. Germline V CDR1 and CDR2: MNHEY, SVGAGI. V was shortened by 0 bases and J by 1 base, with 5 bases between the two germline ends. Here the CDR3 reads CASSYSRGTDTQYF. As DNA, the CDR3 is TGTGCCAGCAGTTACTCACGGGGCACAGATACGCAGTATTTT.

Many counts were recorded for this clonotype. The chain joins TRBV7-9 to TRBJ1-2; D is uncertain. V was clipped by 2 bases and J by 4 bases, with 8 bases between them. In germline, CDR1 is SEHNR, CDR2 FQNEAQ (reference sequence). This CDR3 comprises 13 residues. CDR3 in amino acids: CASSLLGFYGYTF. As DNA, the CDR3 is TGTGCCAGCAGCTTACTAGGATTCTATGGCTACACCTTC.

The gene calls are TRBV18 and TRBJ1-4; D gene ambiguous. Germline V lookup: CDR1 KGHSH, CDR2 LQKENI. This CDR3 has 15 residues. V lost 2 bases and J lost 7, with 14 bases in between. This CDR3 is CASSPLPGVSEKLFF. CDR3 sequence (DNA): TGTGCCAGCTCACCATTGCCGGGAGTTAGTGAAAAACTGTTTTTT.

This clonotype was seen a handful of times. The chain employs TRBV4-3 and TRBJ1-3; 9 bases fit TRBD1. J lost 4 bases, V lost 2 bases, and 6 bases had no gene match. This CDR3 comprises 16 residues. Germline CDR1 and CDR2: LGHNA and YSLEER. DNA for the CDR3: TGCGCCAGCAGCCAACTACAGGGGGCGAGAGGAAACACCATATATTTT. Protein sequence: CASSQLQGARGNTIYF.

This rearrangement joins TRBV5-5 to TRBJ2-7, with a possible D match to TRBD1 (6 bases). The V and J ends lost 0 bases and 3 bases respectively, with 10 bases between them. This CDR3 region has 14 residues. Germline lookup yields CDR1 SGHKS and CDR2 YYEKEE (reference sequence). The CDR3 DNA reads as TGTGCCAGCAGCTTGGGCGCAGGGGTCTACGAGCAGTACTTC. Translating gives CASSLGAGVYEQYF.

This clonotype was counted a few times. The rearrangement links TRBV7-9 to TRBJ2-1; the D gene is possibly TRBD1 (6 bases). The V end lost 3 bases, the J end lost 7 bases, and 13 bases lay between the germline ends. Germline-derived CDR1 and CDR2 are SEHNR and FQNEAQ (reference sequence). The CDR3 is 14 amino acids. CDR3 nucleotides: TGTGCCAGCAGCTTTAGGTGGGGGCTTAATGAGCAGTTCTTC. Protein sequence: CASSFRWGLNEQFF.

The chain joins TRBV18 to TRBJ2-1; a weak D match, TRBD2 (6 bases). The CDR3 length is 17 residues. Germline CDR1 is KGHSH and CDR2 is LQKENI. The V end was cut by 4 bases, the J end by 4 bases, with 20 bases between. CDR3 coding DNA: TGTGCCAGCTCACTTGTAGGGTCAGCTAGCGCTTACAATGAGCAGTTCTTC. It codes for CASSLVGSASAYNEQFF.

In its sample, this clonotype was seen a few times. For the CDR3, the DNA is TGTGCCACCGGTGGACAGATACAAGAGACCCAGTACTTC. It specifies CATGGQIQETQYF. The genes are TRBV15 and TRBJ2-5, with D possibly being TRBD1 (6 bases). Looked up from germline, CDR1 is LNHNV and CDR2 is YYDKDF (reference sequence). CDR3 length: 13 residues. The V end was cut by 8 bases, the J end by 2 bases, with 12 bases between.

The V gene is TRBV7-2, the J gene TRBJ2-4, with TRBD2 identical over 8 bases. Germline CDR1 is SGHTA and CDR2 is FQGNSA. J gave up 2 bases and V 5 bases, and 5 bases lay outside the gene matches. The CDR3 runs 15 residues. CDR3 region: CASSPGTRTKNIQYF. CDR3 DNA sequence: TGTGCCAGCAGCCCCGGGACTAGGACCAAAAACATTCAGTACTTC.

In its sample, this clonotype was seen a few times. The chain joins TRBV5-1 to TRBJ2-7; D tentatively reads TRBD1 or TRBD2 (5 bases each). CDR3 length: 17 residues. V gave up 4 bases and J gave up 5 bases, with 25 bases separating them. In germline, CDR1 is SGHRS, CDR2 YFSETQ. This chain's CDR3 is CASSTRSGRPRDHEQYF. The DNA of the CDR3 is TGCGCCAGCAGCACGCGAAGTGGGCGCCCAAGGGACCACGAGCAGTACTTC. Full variable domain (outside the CDR3, taken from reference TRBV5-1 and TRBJ2-7): KAGVTQTPRYLIKTRGQQVTLSCSPISGHRSVSWYQQTPGQGLQFLFEYFSETQRNKGNFPGRFSGRQFSNSRSEMNVSTLELGDSALYLCASSTRSGRPRDHEQYFGPGTRLTVT.

This clonotype has at least ten counts. The chain carries TRBV14 and TRBJ2-3, with a weak D call TRBD2 (6 bases). The germline gives CDR1 SGHDN, CDR2 FVKESK. This CDR3 comprises 13 residues. Trimming pared 4 bases from V and 4 bases from J, leaving 9 bases between. DNA for the CDR3: TGTGCCAGCAGCCGGGAGGAGGCAGATACGCAGTATTTT. Amino acids: CASSREEADTQYF.

This clonotype has ten or more counts. The CDR3 nucleotides read TGCGCCAGCAGTCAAGGACAGGGTTTGAAGCCCCAGCATTTT. This translates into CASSQGQGLKPQHF. The chain joins TRBV23-1 to TRBJ1-5, with 8 bases identical to TRBD1. TRBV23-1 is noted as an ORF with a role that remains uncertain. The length of the CDR3 is 14 residues. Trimming at V came to 2 bases and at J to 8 bases, leaving 5 bases not matched to a gene.

Of note for this clonotype: Being one base from a much bigger clone, this may be a read error. The rearrangement uses TRBV7-9 and TRBJ2-7, with TRBD1 matching 7 bases. With V trimmed by 7 bases and J by 5 bases, 17 bases remained unmatched. Looked up from germline, CDR1 is SEHNR and CDR2 is FQNEAQ (reference sequence). This CDR3 spans 16 amino acids. The CDR3 here is CASIETEAGGSNEQYF. The CDR3, as DNA: TGTGCCAGCATCGAGACAGAGGCAGGGGGAAGCAACGAGCAGTACTTC.

The table lists this clonotype with many counts. V and J are TRBV15 and TRBJ2-1; D possibly matches TRBD1 or TRBD2 (5 bases each). CDR3 length equals 16 residues. V was pared by 5 bases and J by 9 bases, with 23 bases between. CDR1 is LNHNV, CDR2 YYDKDF, per germline (reference sequence). The CDR3, as DNA: TGTGCCACCAGCCCCCGCGGGCTTGGGGGAGTGAGTGAGCAGTTCTTC. It yields the protein CATSPRGLGGVSEQFF.

The chain links TRBV12-3 or TRBV12-4 to TRBJ1-5, with D hard to call. The CDR3 is 12 amino acids. Deletions cut 5 bases from V and 4 bases from J, with 6 bases between. CDR3 region: CASSPRNQPQHF. As DNA, the CDR3 is TGTGCCAGCAGTCCAAGGAATCAGCCCCAGCATTTT.

The chain recombines TRBV6-2 or TRBV6-3 with TRBJ1-1; TRBD1 agrees at 7 bases. The J segment lost 0 bases and the V segment lost 6 bases, leaving 7 bases of the junction unmatched. CDR1 and CDR2 from the germline V gene are MNHEY and SVGEGT. The CDR3 is 15 residues long. CDR3 in DNA: TGTGCCAGCAGCCTCCAAACAGGGGTGAACACTGAAGCTTTCTTT. Its translation: CASSLQTGVNTEAFF.

J is TRBJ1-5 and V is TRBV20-1; no firm D call. The CDR3 loop spans 13 amino acids. V was cut by 3 bases and J by 0 bases, with 6 bases left in between. The germline V gene encodes CDR1 DFQATT and CDR2 SNEGSKA (reference sequence). The CDR3 nucleotides are TGCAGTGCTAGCGTAGATAGCAATCAGCCCCAGCATTTT. Translated: CSASVDSNQPQHF.